This entry describes one T cell receptor (beta chain). Germline V lookup: CDR1 MNHNS, CDR2 SASEGT. The CDR3 extends over 15 amino acids. Trimming shortened V by 10 bases and J by 0 bases, and 18 bases separated the two germline ends. Sequencing was performed with immunoSEQ multiplex PCR; in TCRdb, only in-frame clones are kept and a portion is missing. The table shows 60,000 to 80,000 clones, with 91% occurring only once. This entry comes from a study of technical replicates of blood from a handful of donors. The sequence was obtained from a human donor in good health. Some clones in this sample may be carry-over from other donors' samples. The sequenced sample was PBMCs. The rearrangement links TRBV6-1 to TRBJ1-2; D call uncertain. In nucleotides, the CDR3 is TGTGCCATCACGTCCGGACTCCTGACTAACTATGGCTACACCTTC. The encoded protein is CAITSGLLTNYGYTF.